What follows describes a single T cell receptor (beta chain). The data were obtained in a study of shared clonotypes between healthy human individuals. Study information: Researchers assigned three CD4 naive, three CD4 memory, two CD8 naive and one CD8 memory plate to each donor.

Naivety among CD8 cells was defined by CD45RO negativity and positive CCR7 selection, thereby excluding terminally differentiated effector memory CD45RA+ cells. Trimming removed 4 bases from V and 6 bases from J, with 22 bases in between. CDR3 length: 16 amino acids. Germline-derived CDR1 and CDR2 are PRHDT and FYEKMQ (reference sequence). Per sorted-subset replicate PCR, input was roughly 220 ng DNA, representing tens of thousands of T cell genomes. The method was immunoSEQ multiplex PCR; TCRdb's version includes in-frame clones alone and lacks a portion of them. Counted here are about 800,000 clones, 96% occurring once; the ten biggest clones make up less than 0.25%.

Sequenced sample: naive CD8+ T cells sorted from blood. This TCR was sampled from a man aged 25-40 years in good health. The genes are TRBV13 and TRBJ2-7; D perhaps matches TRBD1 (6 bases). The CDR3 loop reads CASSSTTGRSFSEQYF. The CDR3 DNA reads TGTGCCAGCAGCTCCACTACAGGGCGAAGTTTCTCCGAGCAGTACTTC.